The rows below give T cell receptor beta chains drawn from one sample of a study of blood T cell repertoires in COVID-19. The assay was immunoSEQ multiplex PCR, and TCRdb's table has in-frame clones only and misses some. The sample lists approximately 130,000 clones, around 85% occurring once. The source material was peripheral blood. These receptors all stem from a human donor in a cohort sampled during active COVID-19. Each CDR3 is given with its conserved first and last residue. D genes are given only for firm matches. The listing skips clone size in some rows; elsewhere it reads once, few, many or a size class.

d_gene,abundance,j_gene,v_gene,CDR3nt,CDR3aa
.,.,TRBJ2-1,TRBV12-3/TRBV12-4,TGTGCCAGCAGTCGACTGATGAGGAATGAGCAGTTCTTC,CASSRLMRNEQFF
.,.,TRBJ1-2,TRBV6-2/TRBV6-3,TGTGCCAGCAGTTACGGGGGGAACTATGGCTACACCTTC,CASSYGGNYGYTF
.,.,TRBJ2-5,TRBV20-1,TGCAGCTCTACCGGGGAGGAGACCCAGTACTTC,CSSTGEETQYF
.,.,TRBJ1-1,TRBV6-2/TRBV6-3,TGTGCCAGCAGTCGCGCCAGGGGAATAGGCACTGAAGCTTTCTTT,CASSRARGIGTEAFF
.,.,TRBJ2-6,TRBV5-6,TGTGCCAGCAGCTTGGTCAGTCTCTCTGGGGCCAACGTCCTGACTTTC,CASSLVSLSGANVLTF
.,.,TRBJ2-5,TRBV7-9,TGTGCCAGCAGCTTAGCCGGGGAGACCCAGTACTTC,CASSLAGETQYF
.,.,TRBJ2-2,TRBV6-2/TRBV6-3,TGTGCCAGCAGTTACTCGCCTGACAGGCGCGGGGAGCTGTTTTTT,CASSYSPDRRGELFF
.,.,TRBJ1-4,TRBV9,TGTGCCAGCAGCGCGGGGAGGGTCGGTGAAAAACTGTTTTTT,CASSAGRVGEKLFF
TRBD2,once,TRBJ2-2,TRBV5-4,TGTGCCAGCAGCTGGGGGGGGACGACCGGGGAGCTGTTTTTT,CASSWGGTTGELFF
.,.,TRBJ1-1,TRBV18,TGTGCCAGCTCACCACGTTCGGACGGGGATTGGACTGAAGCTTTCTTT,CASSPRSDGDWTEAFF
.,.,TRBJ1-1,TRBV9,TGTGCCAGCAGCCCCCAGTACAGTGAAGCTTTCTTT,CASSPQYSEAFF
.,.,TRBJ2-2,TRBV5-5,TGTGCCAGCAGCAAAGACCCCTTGACAGTGTCCGGGGAGCTGTTTTTT,CASSKDPLTVSGELFF
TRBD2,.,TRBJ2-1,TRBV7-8,TGTGCCAGCAGCTTATCGGGGGGGCCGCGGCGGTTCTTC,CASSLSGGPRRFF
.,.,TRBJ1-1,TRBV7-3,TGTGCCAGCAGCTCACAGGGAAGGGGCACTGAAGCTTTCTTT,CASSSQGRGTEAFF
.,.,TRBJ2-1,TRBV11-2,TGTGCCAGCAGCTTAGCGGGTTTCGAGCAGTTCTTC,CASSLAGFEQFF
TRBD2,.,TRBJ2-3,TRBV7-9,TGTGCCAGCAAGGGACTAGCGGGGGACACAGATACGCAGTATTTT,CASKGLAGDTDTQYF
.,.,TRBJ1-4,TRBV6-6,TGTGCCAGCAGTGGGAGACTAGAAAAACTGTTTTTT,CASSGRLEKLFF
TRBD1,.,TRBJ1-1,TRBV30,TGTGCCTGGAGGAGACAGGGAAGGACTGAAGCTTTCTTT,CAWRRQGRTEAFF
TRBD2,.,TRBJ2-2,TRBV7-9,TGTGCCAGCAGCTTGCGACGGCTAGCGGGGGGATCCGCCGGGGAGCTGTTTTTT,CASSLRRLAGGSAGELFF
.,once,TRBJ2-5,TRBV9,TGTGCCAGCAGCGTAGGAGGGAGGGGGAAGGAGACCCAGTACTTC,CASSVGGRGKETQYF
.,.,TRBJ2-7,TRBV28,TGTGCCAGCAGTAACAGGGTCTCCTACGAGCAGTACTTC,CASSNRVSYEQYF
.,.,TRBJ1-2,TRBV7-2,TGTGCCAGCAGCTTAGCGCGTAGGGAGTACACCTTC,CASSLARREYTF
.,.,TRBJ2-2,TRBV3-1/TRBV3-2,TGTGCCAGCAGCCTCTTGCGTATCGGGGAGCTGTTTTTT,CASSLLRIGELFF
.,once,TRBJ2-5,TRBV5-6,TGTGCCAGCAGCTCTCTTAGAGGACAAGAGACCCAGTACTTC,CASSSLRGQETQYF
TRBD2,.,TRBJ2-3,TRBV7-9,TGTGCCAGCAGCCGGACTAGCGGGAGCACAGATACGCAGTATTTT,CASSRTSGSTDTQYF
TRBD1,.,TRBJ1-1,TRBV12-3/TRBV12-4,TGTGCCAGCAGGGAGGGGGCGAACACTGAAGCTTTCTTT,CASREGANTEAFF
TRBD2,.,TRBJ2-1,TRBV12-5,TGTGCTAGTGGTTTTCCGGGACAGGGTGGACTAGCGGGATACAATGAGCAGTTCTTC,CASGFPGQGGLAGYNEQFF
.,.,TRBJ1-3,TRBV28,TGTGCCAGCAGTTTAGGACACCTCTCTGGAAACACCATATATTTT,CASSLGHLSGNTIYF
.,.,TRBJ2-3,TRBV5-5,TGTGCCAGCAGCAGGGACACACCTAGCACAGATACGCAGTATTTT,CASSRDTPSTDTQYF
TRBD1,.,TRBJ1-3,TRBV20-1,TGCAGTGCTAGTTCCAGGGGGCTTGTTGGAAACACCATATATTTT,CSASSRGLVGNTIYF
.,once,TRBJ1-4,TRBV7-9,TGTGCCAGCAGCTTAGCCCTGGCCCCTCAAAATGAAAAACTGTTTTTT,CASSLALAPQNEKLFF
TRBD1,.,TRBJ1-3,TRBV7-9,TGTGCCAGCAGCTTAGCACAGGGGGATGGAAACACCATATATTTT,CASSLAQGDGNTIYF
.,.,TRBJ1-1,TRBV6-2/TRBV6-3,TGTGCCAGCAGCCCCATTCGGACTGAAGCTTTCTTT,CASSPIRTEAFF
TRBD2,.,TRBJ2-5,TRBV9,TGTGCCAGCAGCACCGGGACTAGCGGGGTGGAGACCCAGTACTTC,CASSTGTSGVETQYF
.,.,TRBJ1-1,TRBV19,TGTGCCAGTAGTATTAGTACGAACACTGAAGCTTTCTTT,CASSISTNTEAFF
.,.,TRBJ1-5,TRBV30,TGTGCCTGGAGTGTATACGGGAACAATCAGCCCCAGCATTTT,CAWSVYGNNQPQHF
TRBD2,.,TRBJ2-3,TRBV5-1,TGCGCCAGCAGCTTGCGTCTAGCGGGGGGTGGCACAGATACGCAGTATTTT,CASSLRLAGGGTDTQYF
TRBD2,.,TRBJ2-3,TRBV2,TGTGCCAGCAGTCCAGGGACTAGCAGCACAGATACGCAGTATTTT,CASSPGTSSTDTQYF
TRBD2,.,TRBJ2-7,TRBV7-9,TGTGCCAGCAGCTTAGCGCAAGGCGGGGGGGCCGCTCTCTACGAGCAGTACTTC,CASSLAQGGGAALYEQYF
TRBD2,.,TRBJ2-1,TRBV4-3,TGCGCCAGCAGCCAAGATTCGGCGGGGGGGGAGCAGTTCTTC,CASSQDSAGGEQFF
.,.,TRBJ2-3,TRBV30,TGTGCCTGGAGTGTAAACAGGCCAAGCACAGATACGCAGTATTTT,CAWSVNRPSTDTQYF
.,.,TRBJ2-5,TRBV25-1,TGTGCCAGCAGTGAAACACAGGGCGGAGAGACCCAGTACTTC,CASSETQGGETQYF
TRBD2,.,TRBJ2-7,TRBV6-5,TGTGCCAGCAGTTACGGAGCGGGGGGCCTCTACGAGCAGTACTTC,CASSYGAGGLYEQYF
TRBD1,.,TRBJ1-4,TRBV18,TGTGCCAGCTCTTCGGGACAGGGTAATGAAAAACTGTTTTTT,CASSSGQGNEKLFF
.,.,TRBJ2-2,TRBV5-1,TGCGCCAGCAGCCCGCAGGGGTTGTTTGACGAGGAAGGAAGCGCCGGGGAGCTGTTTTTT,CASSPQGLFDEEGSAGELFF
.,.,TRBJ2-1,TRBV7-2,TGTGCCAGCAGGCCACCCTACCGCGGCGGAAGCTCCTACAATGAGCAGTTCTTC,CASRPPYRGGSSYNEQFF
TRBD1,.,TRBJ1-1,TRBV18,TGTGCCAGCTCATTAACCGGGACAGGCACGAACACTGAAGCTTTCTTT,CASSLTGTGTNTEAFF
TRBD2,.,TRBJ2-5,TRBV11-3,TGTGCCAGCAGCTTTTCCGGGACTAGCGGAAATCAAGAGACCCAGTACTTC,CASSFSGTSGNQETQYF
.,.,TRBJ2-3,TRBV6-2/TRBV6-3,TGTGCCAGCAGCTTCCGTCGGACTAGCACAGATACGCAGTATTTT,CASSFRRTSTDTQYF
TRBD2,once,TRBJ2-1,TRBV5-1,TGCGCCAGCAGCTTGCTAGCGGGAAACAATGAGCAGTTCTTC,CASSLLAGNNEQFF
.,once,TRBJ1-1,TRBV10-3,TGTGCCATCAGTACAGGGAACACTGAAGCTTTCTTT,CAISTGNTEAFF
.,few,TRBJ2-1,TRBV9,TGTGCCAGCAGCGTAGTTCCAAAAATGGGGAGTCTTAATGAGCAGTTCTTC,CASSVVPKMGSLNEQFF
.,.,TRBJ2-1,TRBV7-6,TGTGCCAGCAGCTTAAGGCGGGACCCCTCCTACAATGAGCAGTTCTTC,CASSLRRDPSYNEQFF
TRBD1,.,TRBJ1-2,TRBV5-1,TGCGCCAGCAGCTTGGAGGGGCAGGGGGCGAGCTATGGCTACACCTTC,CASSLEGQGASYGYTF